This T cell receptor (beta chain) was found in a study of monozygotic twins with inflammatory bowel disease. With regard to this clonotype: The antigen remains undetermined.

This CDR3 contains 14 residues. Germline V gene sequence: CDR1 SGHKS, CDR2 YYEKEE (reference sequence). Incorporation of UMIs carrying a 6-nucleotide sample barcode was performed by template switching. TCRdb reprocessed the 5' RACE reads, with one entry per CDR3 protein and no DNA. This sample's clone table lists around 100,000 distinct CDR3 sequences. Whole-study results and caveats: It was in IBD patients that TCRbeta diversity (inverse Simpson) was lower than in healthy co-twins.

This clonotype was obtained from a human donor with ulcerative colitis or Crohn's disease, or a healthy co-twin of an affected twin (not recorded which). The V gene is TRBV5-5, the J gene TRBJ2-1. Sequences were obtained from blood. CDR3 sequence reads: CASSLVGMYNEQFF.